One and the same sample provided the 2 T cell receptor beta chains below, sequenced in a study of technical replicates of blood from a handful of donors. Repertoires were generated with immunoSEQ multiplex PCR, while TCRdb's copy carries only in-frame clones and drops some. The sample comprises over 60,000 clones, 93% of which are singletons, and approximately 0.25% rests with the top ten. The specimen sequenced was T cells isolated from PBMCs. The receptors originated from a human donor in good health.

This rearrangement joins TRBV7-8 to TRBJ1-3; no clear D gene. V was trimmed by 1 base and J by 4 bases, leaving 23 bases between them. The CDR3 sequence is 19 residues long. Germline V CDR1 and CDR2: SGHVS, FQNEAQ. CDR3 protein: CASSLGRILVSREGNTIYF. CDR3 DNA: TGTGCCAGCAGCTTAGGCCGTATCTTAGTGTCGAGGGAAGGAAACACCATATATTTT.

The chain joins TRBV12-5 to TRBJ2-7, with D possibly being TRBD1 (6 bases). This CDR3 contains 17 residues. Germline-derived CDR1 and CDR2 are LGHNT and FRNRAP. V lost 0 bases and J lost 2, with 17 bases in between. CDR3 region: CASGLVLGRDTTYEQYF. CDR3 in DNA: TGTGCTAGTGGTTTGGTACTAGGTCGGGACACCACCTACGAGCAGTACTTC. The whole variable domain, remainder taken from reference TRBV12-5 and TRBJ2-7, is DARVTQTPRHKVTEMGQEVTMRCQPILGHNTVFWYRQTMMQGLELLAYFRNRAPLDDSGMPKDRFSAEMPDATLATLKIQPSEPRDSAVYFCASGLVLGRDTTYEQYFGPGTRLTVT.